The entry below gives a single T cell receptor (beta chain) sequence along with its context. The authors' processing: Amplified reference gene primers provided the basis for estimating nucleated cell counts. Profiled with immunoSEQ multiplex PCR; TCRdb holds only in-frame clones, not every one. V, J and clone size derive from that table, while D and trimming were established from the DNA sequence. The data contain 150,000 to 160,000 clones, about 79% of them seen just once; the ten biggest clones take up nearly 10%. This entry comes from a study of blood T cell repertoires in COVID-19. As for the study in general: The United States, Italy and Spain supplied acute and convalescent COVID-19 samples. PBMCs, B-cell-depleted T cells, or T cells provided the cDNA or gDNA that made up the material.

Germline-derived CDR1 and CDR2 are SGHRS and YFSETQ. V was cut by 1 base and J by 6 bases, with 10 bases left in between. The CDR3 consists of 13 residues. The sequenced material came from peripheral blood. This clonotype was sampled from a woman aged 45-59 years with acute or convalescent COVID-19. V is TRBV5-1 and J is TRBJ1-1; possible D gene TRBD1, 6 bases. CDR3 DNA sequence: TGCGCCAGCAGCTTGACAGGGCTCCCTGAAGCTTTCTTT. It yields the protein CASSLTGLPEAFF.